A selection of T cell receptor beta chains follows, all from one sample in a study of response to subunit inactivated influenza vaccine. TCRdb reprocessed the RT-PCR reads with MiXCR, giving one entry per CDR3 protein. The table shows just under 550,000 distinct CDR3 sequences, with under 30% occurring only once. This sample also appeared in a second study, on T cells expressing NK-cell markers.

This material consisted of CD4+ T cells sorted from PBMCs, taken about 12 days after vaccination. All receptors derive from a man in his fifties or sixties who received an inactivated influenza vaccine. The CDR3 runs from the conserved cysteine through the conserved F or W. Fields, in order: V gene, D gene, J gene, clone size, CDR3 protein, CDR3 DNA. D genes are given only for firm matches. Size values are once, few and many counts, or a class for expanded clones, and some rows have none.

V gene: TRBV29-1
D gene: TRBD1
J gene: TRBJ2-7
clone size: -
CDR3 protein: CSVEVVSGQGRTYEQYF
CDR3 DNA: TGCAGCGTTGAAGTCGTTTCAGGACAGGGACGGACCTACGAGCAGTACTTC

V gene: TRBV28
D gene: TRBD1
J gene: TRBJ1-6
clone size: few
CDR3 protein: CASSPSGTGTNNSPLHF
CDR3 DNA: TGTGCCAGCAGCCCCTCCGGGACAGGGACGAATAATTCACCCCTCCACTTT

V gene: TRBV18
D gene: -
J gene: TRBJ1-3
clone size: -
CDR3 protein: CASSPDGSSGNTIYF
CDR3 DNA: TGTGCCAGCTCTCCCGACGGGAGCTCTGGAAACACCATATATTTT

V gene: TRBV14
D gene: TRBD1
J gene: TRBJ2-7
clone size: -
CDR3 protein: CASSRDRVFGQYF
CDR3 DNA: TGTGCCAGCAGCCGGGACAGGGTTTTTGGGCAGTACTTC

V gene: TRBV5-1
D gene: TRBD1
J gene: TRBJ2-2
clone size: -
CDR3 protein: CASGDSWTGELFF
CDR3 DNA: TGCGCCAGCGGGGACAGCTGGACCGGGGAGCTGTTTTTT

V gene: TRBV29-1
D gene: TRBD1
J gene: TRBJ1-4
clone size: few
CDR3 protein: CSVEDLQGGREKLFF
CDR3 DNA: TGCAGCGTTGAAGACCTACAGGGGGGACGTGAAAAACTGTTTTTT

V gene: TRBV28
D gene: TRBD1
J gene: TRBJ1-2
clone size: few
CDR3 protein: CASSRGTGGIGYTF
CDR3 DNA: TGTGCCAGCAGCCGGGGGACAGGGGGCATTGGCTACACCTTC

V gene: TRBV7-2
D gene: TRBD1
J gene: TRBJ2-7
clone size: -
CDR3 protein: CASSAYRGPGYEQYF
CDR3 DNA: TGTGCCAGCAGCGCTTACAGGGGGCCTGGCTACGAGCAGTACTTC

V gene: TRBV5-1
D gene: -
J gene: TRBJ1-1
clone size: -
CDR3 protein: CASSFNAVTEAFF
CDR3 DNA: TGCGCCAGCAGCTTTAATGCAGTAACTGAAGCTTTCTTT

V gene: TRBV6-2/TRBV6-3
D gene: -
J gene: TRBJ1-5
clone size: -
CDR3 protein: CASRNDRSQPQHF
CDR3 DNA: TGTGCCAGCAGAAACGACAGGAGCCAGCCCCAGCATTTT

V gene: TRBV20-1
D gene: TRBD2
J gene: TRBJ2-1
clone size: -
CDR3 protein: CSAGVPGLYNEQFF
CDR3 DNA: TGCAGTGCTGGCGTGCCGGGACTATACAATGAGCAGTTCTTC

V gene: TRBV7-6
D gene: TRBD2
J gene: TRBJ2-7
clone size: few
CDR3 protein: CASSSRLAGKIYEQYF
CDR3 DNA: TGTGCCAGCAGCTCCAGGCTAGCGGGTAAAATCTACGAGCAGTACTTC

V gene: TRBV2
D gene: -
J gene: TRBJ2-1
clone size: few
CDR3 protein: CASSAGACNEQFF
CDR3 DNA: TGTGCCAGCAGTGCTGGGGCATGCAATGAGCAGTTCTTC

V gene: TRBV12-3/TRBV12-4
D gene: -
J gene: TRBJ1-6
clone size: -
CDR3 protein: CASSPQEGSPLHF
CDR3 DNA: TGTGCCAGCAGTCCCCAAGAAGGGTCACCCCTCCACTTT

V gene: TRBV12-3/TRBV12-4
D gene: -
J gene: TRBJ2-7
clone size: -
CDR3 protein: CASSFGLSYEQYF
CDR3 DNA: TGTGCCAGCAGTTTCGGACTCTCCTACGAGCAGTACTTC

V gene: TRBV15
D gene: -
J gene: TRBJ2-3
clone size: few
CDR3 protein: CATSRAPTDTQYF
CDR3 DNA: TGTGCCACCAGCAGAGCCCCTACAGATACGCAGTATTTT

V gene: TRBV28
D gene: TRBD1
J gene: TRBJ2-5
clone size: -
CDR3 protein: CASSRGQLQETQYF
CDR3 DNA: TGTGCCAGCAGTCGGGGACAGCTTCAAGAGACCCAGTACTTC

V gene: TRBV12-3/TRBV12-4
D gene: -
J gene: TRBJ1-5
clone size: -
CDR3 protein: CASSLESGFNQPQHF
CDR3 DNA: TGTGCCAGCAGTTTAGAGTCAGGGTTCAATCAGCCCCAGCATTTT

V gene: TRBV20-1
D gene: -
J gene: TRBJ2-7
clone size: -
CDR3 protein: CSARNPQGYEQYF
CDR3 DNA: TGCAGTGCTAGAAACCCTCAGGGTTACGAGCAGTACTTC

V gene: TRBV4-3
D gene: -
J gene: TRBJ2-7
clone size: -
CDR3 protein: CASSQETGEQYF
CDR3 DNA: TGCGCCAGCAGCCAAGAGACTGGGGAGCAGTACTTC

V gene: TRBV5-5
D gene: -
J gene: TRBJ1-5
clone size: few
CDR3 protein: CASSLASSGTANQPQHF
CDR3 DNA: TGTGCCAGCAGCCTGGCATCGTCCGGGACCGCCAATCAGCCCCAGCATTTT

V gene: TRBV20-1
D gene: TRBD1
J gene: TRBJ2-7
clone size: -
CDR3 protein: CSARASGTGGPEQYF
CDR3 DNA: TGCAGTGCTAGGGCCTCCGGGACAGGGGGTCCCGAGCAGTACTTC

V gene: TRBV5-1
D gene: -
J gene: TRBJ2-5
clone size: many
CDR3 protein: CASSLEGETQYF
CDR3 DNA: TGCGCCAGCAGCTTGGAGGGCGAGACCCAGTACTTC

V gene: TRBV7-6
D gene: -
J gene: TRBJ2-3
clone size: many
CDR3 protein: CASSFGGSTDTQYF
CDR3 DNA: TGCGCCAGCAGCTTCGGCGGGAGCACAGATACGCAGTATTTT

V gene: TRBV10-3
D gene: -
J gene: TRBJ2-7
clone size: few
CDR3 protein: CAISEYGLGLNYF
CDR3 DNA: TGTGCCATCAGTGAATACGGACTGGGCCTCAATTACTTC

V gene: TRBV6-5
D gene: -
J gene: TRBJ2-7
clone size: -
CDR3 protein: CASSYGKRSYEQYF
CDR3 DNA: TGTGCCAGCAGTTACGGAAAGCGTTCCTACGAGCAGTACTTC

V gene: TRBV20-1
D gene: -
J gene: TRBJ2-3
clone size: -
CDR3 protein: CSTRKGFSTDTQYF
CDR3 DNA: TGCAGTACCAGAAAGGGGTTTAGCACAGATACGCAGTATTTT

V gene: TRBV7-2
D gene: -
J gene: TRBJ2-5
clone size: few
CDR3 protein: CASSFRQSLGSEYF
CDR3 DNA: TGTGCCAGCAGCTTCAGGCAGAGTCTAGGTAGCGAATACTTC

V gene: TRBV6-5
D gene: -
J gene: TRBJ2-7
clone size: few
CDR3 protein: CASSQLALAHEQYF
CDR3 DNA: TGTGCCAGCAGTCAACTCGCACTAGCCCACGAGCAGTACTTC